The 11 T cell receptor beta chains given below trace back to one sample, sequenced in a study of control samples from healthy donors and cancer patients. Generated by immunoSEQ multiplex PCR, the TCRdb table keeps only in-frame clones and is missing some. This table holds roughly 93,000 clones, about 89% found once. Sequencing was done on a sample of PBMCs. All receptors come from a woman between 50 and 59 years old with colorectal cancer.

The gene calls are TRBV6-5 and TRBJ2-7, with 10 positions matching TRBD1. The CDR3 consists of 14 residues. Looked up from germline, CDR1 is MNHEY and CDR2 is SVGAGI. J lost 7 bases, V lost 6 bases, and 9 bases had no gene match. The CDR3 nucleotides are TGTGCCAGCAGGCCCGGACAGGGGGTATTTGAGCAGTACGTC. Translated: CASRPGQGVFEQYV.

The chain employs TRBV3-1 (or the pseudogene TRBV3-2) and TRBJ1-6; D not certain. V was cut by 2 bases and J by 7 bases, with 9 bases left in between. CDR3 length equals 14 residues. CDR1 is LGHDT, CDR2 YNNKEL, per germline (reference sequence). The CDR3 reads CASSQRLENSPLHF. The CDR3 coding sequence is TGTGCCAGCAGCCAACGCTTAGAAAATTCACCCCTCCACTTT.

The J gene is TRBJ1-1, the V gene TRBV29-1; possible D gene TRBD1, 5 bases. The CDR3 totals 15 residues. V shed 5 bases and J shed 1 base, with 17 bases lying between them. Germline CDR1 and CDR2: SQVTM and ANQGSEA. The CDR3 DNA reads as TGCAGCGTTCTTCTTGGGGCGATTTGGAACACTGAAGCTTTCTTT. This encodes CSVLLGAIWNTEAFF.

This chain uses TRBV7-2 with TRBJ2-1; D is undetermined. V was cut by 5 bases and J by 9 bases, with 17 bases left in between. The CDR3 has 14 amino acids. CDR1 and CDR2 from the germline V gene are SGHTA and FQGNSA. In DNA form, the CDR3 reads TGTGCCAGCAGCCCCTCGACTGGGCATGCTGAGCAGTTCTTC. This sequence encodes CASSPSTGHAEQFF. The full variable domain, its missing parts supplied by reference TRBV7-2 and TRBJ2-1, is GAGVSQSPSNKVTEKGKDVELRCDPISGHTALYWYRQSLGQGLEFLIYFQGNSAPDKSGLPSDRFSAERTGGSVSTLTIQRTQQEDSAVYLCASSPSTGHAEQFFGPGTRLTVL.

The chain links TRBV5-1 to TRBJ2-3, with TRBD2 matching over 8 bases. Germline CDR1 is SGHRS and CDR2 is YFSETQ. The junction had 5 bases not matched to a gene; V was cut back by 0 bases and J by 5 bases. CDR3 size: 15 residues. This CDR3 reads CASSLAGGPGDTQYF. CDR3 bases: TGCGCCAGCAGCTTGGCGGGGGGGCCTGGAGATACGCAGTATTTT.

This chain uses TRBV19 with TRBJ1-6, with D possibly being TRBD1 (6 bases). Germline V gives CDR1 LNHDA, CDR2 SQIVND (reference sequence). The CDR3 has 18 residues. V was trimmed by 3 bases and J by 0 bases, leaving 15 bases between them. The CDR3 DNA sequence: TGTGCCAGTAGTATTCGCGGACAGTTAAGCTCCTATAATTCACCCCTCCACTTT. Encoded protein: CASSIRGQLSSYNSPLHF.

The chain recombines TRBV5-1 with TRBJ1-5, with 9 bases fitting TRBD1. Germline trimming cut 9 bases from V and 1 base from J; bases unmatched to any gene: 5. This CDR3 spans 14 amino acids. Germline CDR1 SGHRS, CDR2 YFSETQ. CDR3 in DNA: TGCGCCAACGGGACAGGGCAGAGCAATCAGCCCCAGCATTTT. It is translated as CANGTGQSNQPQHF.

The V and J genes are TRBV6-5 and TRBJ1-1; D gene unclear. The V gene's germline CDR1 is MNHEY and CDR2 SVGAGI. Trimming took 3 bases from V and 6 from J, leaving 11 bases between them. The CDR3 runs 13 residues. In nucleotides, the CDR3 is TGTGCCAGCAGTTATACAGATGAGGCTGAAGCTTTCTTT. Its translation: CASSYTDEAEAFF.

This chain links TRBV19 with TRBJ2-1, with TRBD1 matching over 10 bases. The CDR3 consists of 15 residues. Looked up from germline, CDR1 is LNHDA and CDR2 is SQIVND (reference sequence). The trim removed 7 bases at V and 6 bases at J, leaving 9 bases unmatched. The CDR3 spells CASNGPGQGTNEQFF. The CDR3 nucleotides read TGTGCCAGTAATGGTCCGGGACAGGGGACCAATGAGCAGTTCTTC.

The chain combines TRBV19 with TRBJ2-2, with 12 bases fitting TRBD2. The V segment lost 3 bases and the J segment 6 bases; nucleotides outside the gene matches: 5. The germline V gene encodes CDR1 LNHDA and CDR2 SQIVND (reference sequence). The CDR3 consists of 16 residues. CDR3 sequence reads: CASSMVGLAGSGELFF. The CDR3 DNA is TGTGCCAGTAGTATGGTAGGACTAGCGGGGTCCGGGGAGCTGTTTTTT.

This chain links TRBV4-1 with TRBJ2-5; D is possibly TRBD1 (7 bases). Germline values: CDR1 MGHRA, CDR2 YSYEKL. CDR3 size: 17 residues. V was clipped by 2 bases and J by 3 bases, with 19 bases between them. The CDR3 coding sequence is TGCGCCAGCAGCCAAAGTACAGGGGCCCGGGGGAAAGAGACCCAGTACTTC. It yields the protein CASSQSTGARGKETQYF.